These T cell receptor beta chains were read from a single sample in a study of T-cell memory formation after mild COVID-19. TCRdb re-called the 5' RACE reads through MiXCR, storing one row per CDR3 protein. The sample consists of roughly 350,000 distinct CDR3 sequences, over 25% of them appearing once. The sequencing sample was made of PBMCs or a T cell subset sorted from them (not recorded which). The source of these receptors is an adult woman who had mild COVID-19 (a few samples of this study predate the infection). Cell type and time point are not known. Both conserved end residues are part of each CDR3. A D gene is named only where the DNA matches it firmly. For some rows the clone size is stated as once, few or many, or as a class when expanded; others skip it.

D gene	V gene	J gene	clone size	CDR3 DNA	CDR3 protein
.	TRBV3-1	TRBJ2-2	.	TGTGCCAGCAGCCAAGTTCCCGGGGAGCTGTTTTTT	CASSQVPGELFF
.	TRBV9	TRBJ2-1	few	TGTGCCAGCAGCGAAGGGGGAATGGAGCAGTTCTTC	CASSEGGMEQFF
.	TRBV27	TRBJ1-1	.	TGTGCCAGCAGTCCCATACTAGGGACTGAAGCTTTCTTT	CASSPILGTEAFF
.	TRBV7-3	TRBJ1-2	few	TGTGCCAGCAGCGGGGACGTTGACAAAACAGAACTTTATGGCTACACCTTC	CASSGDVDKTELYGYTF
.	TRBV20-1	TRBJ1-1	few	TGCAGTGCCGGCGGCGGGTCCAACACTGAAGCTTTCTTT	CSAGGGSNTEAFF
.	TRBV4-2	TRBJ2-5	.	TGTGCCAGCAGCGATGGGCCAGCCAACCCACAAGAGACCCAGTACTTC	CASSDGPANPQETQYF
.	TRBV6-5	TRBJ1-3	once	TGTGCCAGCAGAGGACTCACCTCTGGAAACACCATATATTTT	CASRGLTSGNTIYF
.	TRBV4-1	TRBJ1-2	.	TGCGCCAGCAGCCAAGAAGGGTCAGTCCCAGACTATGGCTACACCTTC	CASSQEGSVPDYGYTF
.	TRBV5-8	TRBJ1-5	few	TGTGCCAGCAGCTTGGCAGACCATCAGCCCCAGCATTTT	CASSLADHQPQHF
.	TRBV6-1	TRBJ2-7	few	TGTGCCAGCACCCCACAGGCGAGGGGCGAGCAGTACTTC	CASTPQARGEQYF
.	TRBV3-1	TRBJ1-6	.	TGTGCCAGCAGCGAAGACCGCGCGCCCCTCCACTTT	CASSEDRAPLHF
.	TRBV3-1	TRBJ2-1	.	TGTGCCAGCAGCCAAGGTGGGTCCGCCTACAATGAGCAGTTCTTC	CASSQGGSAYNEQFF
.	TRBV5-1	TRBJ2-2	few	TGCGCCAGCAGCTGGAAATGGGGGAACACCGGGGAGCTGTTTTTT	CASSWKWGNTGELFF
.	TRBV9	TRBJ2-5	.	TGTGCCAGCAGCGTAGCTCCAGAGAGAGGAGAGACCCAGTACTTC	CASSVAPERGETQYF
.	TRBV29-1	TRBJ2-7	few	TGCAGCGTTGGGGGCAGTACCTACGAGCAGTACTTC	CSVGGSTYEQYF
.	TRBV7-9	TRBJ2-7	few	TGTGCCAGCAGCTCACTGTCCTTTGAGCAGTACTTC	CASSSLSFEQYF
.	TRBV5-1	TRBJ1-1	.	TGCGCCAGCAGCTTGTCTGTGCTCACCGACAGGGAAGCTTTCTTT	CASSLSVLTDREAFF
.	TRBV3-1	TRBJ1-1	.	TGTGCCAGCAGCCCTTACGATCCAGACCGGGCTTTCTTT	CASSPYDPDRAFF
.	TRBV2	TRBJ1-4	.	TGTGCCAGCAGTGTTACAGATCATCCGGGGGAAAAACTGTTTTTT	CASSVTDHPGEKLFF
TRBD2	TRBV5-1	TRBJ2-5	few	TGCGCCAGCAGCTATACAGGCGGGAGAGAGACCCAGTACTTC	CASSYTGGRETQYF
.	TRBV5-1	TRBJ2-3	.	TGCGCCAGTAAAGGGGGGGATACGCAGTATTTT	CASKGGDTQYF
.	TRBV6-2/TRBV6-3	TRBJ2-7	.	TGTGCCAGCAGGAGGACTGTCTACGAGCAGTACTTC	CASRRTVYEQYF
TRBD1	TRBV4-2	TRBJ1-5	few	TGTGCCAGCAGCCAAGCAGCAGGGGGAGGTATTCAGCCCCAGCATTTT	CASSQAAGGGIQPQHF
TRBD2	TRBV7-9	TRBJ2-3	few	TGTGCCAGCAGCCTCCCGGGACTAGCGGGAGTAAGAGATACGCAGTATTTT	CASSLPGLAGVRDTQYF
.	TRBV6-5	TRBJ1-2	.	TGTGCCAGCAGTTACGCTCCTCTCGAACCCTATGGCTACACCTTC	CASSYAPLEPYGYTF
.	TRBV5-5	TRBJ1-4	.	TGTGCCAGCAGCCCGAGTCCAGGACAGATTAATGAAAAACTGTTTTTT	CASSPSPGQINEKLFF